This T cell receptor beta chain was captured by sequencing in a study of blood T cell repertoires in COVID-19. Study-level information: COVID-19 samples collected from the United States, Italy and Spain covered acute and convalescent phases. In each case, the material was cDNA or gDNA derived from T cells, B-cell-depleted T cells, or PBMCs.

The CDR3 runs to 14 residues. V gave up 5 bases and J gave up 0 bases, with 10 bases separating them. The germline V gene encodes CDR1 LNHDA and CDR2 SQIVND (reference sequence). Details on this clone: This sample includes further DNA sequences coding for the same CDR3.

In the authors' workflow: Nucleated cell counts were estimated from reference gene primer amplification. Libraries were prepared by immunoSEQ multiplex PCR; TCRdb keeps only in-frame clonotypes and omits some of them. V and J calls and clone size are as listed in that table; D and trimming were resolved from the DNA. Among roughly 670,000 clones listed, about 87% were seen once. Specimen: peripheral blood. The V gene is TRBV19, the J gene TRBJ1-1, with D possibly matching TRBD1 (6 bases). This TCR derives from a woman under 30 with acute or convalescent COVID-19. CDR3 sequence (DNA): TGTGCCAGTAGTCTTCAGGGGTTGAACACTGAAGCTTTCTTT. Translated: CASSLQGLNTEAFF.